This T cell receptor (beta chain) originates from a study of OX40 agonist ivuxolimab in advanced cancers. Overall study context: Dose-escalation patients were diagnosed with hepatocellular carcinoma, melanoma, renal cell cancer or head and neck cancer. Study-level results: On average, CD8+ T cells had more expanded clones than CD4+. At 0.1 to 3.0 mg/kg and by week 6, CD4+ and CD8+ T cells in the blood had expanded clonally.

In its sample, this clone was seen once. The antigen remains unidentified. Germline V gene sequence: CDR1 KGHSH, CDR2 LQKENI. The CDR3 spans 16 residues. Germline trimming cut 1 base from V and 6 bases from J; bases unmatched to any gene: 12. Profiled with immunoSEQ multiplex PCR; TCRdb holds only in-frame clones, not every one. The table has tens of thousands of clones, about 81% seen once. The chain combines TRBV18 with TRBJ2-7, with 7 bases lining up with TRBD1. Source: CD4+ or CD8+ T cells sorted from blood, taken in a trial of the OX40 agonist ivuxolimab. This receptor was identified in an adult with an advanced solid tumor such as melanoma, head and neck, liver or kidney cancer. This chain's CDR3 is CASSPRSGQDLGEQYF. CDR3 sequence (DNA): TGTGCCAGCTCACCACGGTCCGGACAGGATCTGGGCGAGCAGTACTTC.